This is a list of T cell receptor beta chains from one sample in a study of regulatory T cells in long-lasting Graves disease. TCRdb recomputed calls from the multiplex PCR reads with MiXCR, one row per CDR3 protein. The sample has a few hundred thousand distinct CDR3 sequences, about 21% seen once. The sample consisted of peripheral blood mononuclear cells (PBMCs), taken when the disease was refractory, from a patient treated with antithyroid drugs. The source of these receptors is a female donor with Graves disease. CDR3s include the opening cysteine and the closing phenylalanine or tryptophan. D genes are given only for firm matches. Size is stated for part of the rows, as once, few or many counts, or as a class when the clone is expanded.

DNA: TGTGCCACCGCTAGAGGAGAAGAGACCCAGTACTTC
CDR3: CATARGEETQYF
V: TRBV10-3
size: many
J: TRBJ2-5
D: NA

DNA: TGCGCCAGCAGCCAAGTGGATATGGGGTTCGCTGGGGCCAACGTCCTGACTTTC
CDR3: CASSQVDMGFAGANVLTF
V: TRBV4-1
size: once
J: TRBJ2-6
D: NA

DNA: TGCAGTGCTAGTTACGGGGATTTT
CDR3: CSASYGDF
V: TRBV20-1
size: NA
J: TRBJ1-1
D: NA

DNA: TGTGCCTCGGGCTGGCGGGAGGGCGGTGGAAACACCATATATTTT
CDR3: CASGWREGGGNTIYF
V: TRBV12-3/TRBV12-4
size: NA
J: TRBJ1-3
D: NA

DNA: TGTGCCCTGGAGGGCCACACCGGGGAGCTGTTTTTT
CDR3: CALEGHTGELFF
V: TRBV6-1
size: many
J: TRBJ2-2
D: NA

DNA: TGTGCCAGCAGTCAACAACCGGGGGATCAGCCCCAGCATTTT
CDR3: CASSQQPGDQPQHF
V: TRBV6-4
size: NA
J: TRBJ1-5
D: NA

DNA: TGTGCCACCAGCAGAGAGCCGGACAGCTATGGCTACACCTTC
CDR3: CATSREPDSYGYTF
V: TRBV15
size: many
J: TRBJ1-2
D: NA

DNA: TGTGCCAGCAGTGACCAGGGCGGTTCCTACGAGCAGTACTTC
CDR3: CASSDQGGSYEQYF
V: TRBV2
size: NA
J: TRBJ2-7
D: NA

DNA: TGTGCCAGCAGTTTCGTGGACAGGGGTTACGAGCAGTACTTC
CDR3: CASSFVDRGYEQYF
V: TRBV28
size: many
J: TRBJ2-7
D: TRBD1

DNA: TGTGCCAGCAGCTTAGGAGATTGGGGGGGCCAAGAGACCCAGTACTTC
CDR3: CASSLGDWGGQETQYF
V: TRBV11-2
size: once
J: TRBJ2-5
D: TRBD2

DNA: TGTGCCAGCAGTTACGTTTCAAACACTGAAGCTTTCTTT
CDR3: CASSYVSNTEAFF
V: TRBV6-9
size: NA
J: TRBJ1-1
D: NA

DNA: TGTGCCAGCAGCAGGCGCCCCGACGGGTACACTGAAGCTTTCTTT
CDR3: CASSRRPDGYTEAFF
V: TRBV5-4
size: NA
J: TRBJ1-1
D: NA

DNA: TGTGCCAGCAGCCACCGGGACAGGGGCTACGAGCAGTACTTC
CDR3: CASSHRDRGYEQYF
V: TRBV11-2
size: many
J: TRBJ2-7
D: TRBD1

DNA: TGTGCCAGCAGGCCAACAGGGGGCCTTGGCTACACCTTC
CDR3: CASRPTGGLGYTF
V: TRBV28
size: many
J: TRBJ1-2
D: TRBD1

DNA: TGTGCCAGCAGGCACGTCCGGGACAGTGACCCCCGCCAGTACTTC
CDR3: CASRHVRDSDPRQYF
V: TRBV28
size: few
J: TRBJ2-7
D: TRBD1

DNA: TGTGCCAGCAGCTTAAGTCGAGAATATAATGAAGCTTTCTTT
CDR3: CASSLSREYNEAFF
V: TRBV7-3
size: many
J: TRBJ1-1
D: NA

DNA: TGCAGCCCAAGCCGGGGACAGGGTGGTGATCAGCCCCAGCATTTT
CDR3: CSPSRGQGGDQPQHF
V: TRBV20-1
size: NA
J: TRBJ1-5
D: TRBD1

DNA: TGTGCCAGCAGTCGGGACAGGCTAAGGGCACCCCTCCACTTT
CDR3: CASSRDRLRAPLHF
V: TRBV2
size: many
J: TRBJ1-6
D: TRBD1

DNA: TGTGCCAGCACCCCATTGGGACTCCCTTCCGCGAGGGGGTTGGAGGCCAAGTACTTC
CDR3: CASTPLGLPSARGLEAKYF
V: TRBV13
size: NA
J: TRBJ2-5
D: NA

DNA: TGTGCCAGCAGTTTCGGGACCGAAAGCAATCAGCCCCAGCATTTT
CDR3: CASSFGTESNQPQHF
V: TRBV28
size: many
J: TRBJ1-5
D: NA

DNA: TGCAGCGTTGAAGATCGGCAGGGCCCTGGGGCCAACGTCCTGACTTTC
CDR3: CSVEDRQGPGANVLTF
V: TRBV29-1
size: NA
J: TRBJ2-6
D: NA

DNA: TGTGCCAGCCTTTACGCCGGGACAGGAACCTACGAGCAGTACTTC
CDR3: CASLYAGTGTYEQYF
V: TRBV2
size: many
J: TRBJ2-7
D: TRBD1